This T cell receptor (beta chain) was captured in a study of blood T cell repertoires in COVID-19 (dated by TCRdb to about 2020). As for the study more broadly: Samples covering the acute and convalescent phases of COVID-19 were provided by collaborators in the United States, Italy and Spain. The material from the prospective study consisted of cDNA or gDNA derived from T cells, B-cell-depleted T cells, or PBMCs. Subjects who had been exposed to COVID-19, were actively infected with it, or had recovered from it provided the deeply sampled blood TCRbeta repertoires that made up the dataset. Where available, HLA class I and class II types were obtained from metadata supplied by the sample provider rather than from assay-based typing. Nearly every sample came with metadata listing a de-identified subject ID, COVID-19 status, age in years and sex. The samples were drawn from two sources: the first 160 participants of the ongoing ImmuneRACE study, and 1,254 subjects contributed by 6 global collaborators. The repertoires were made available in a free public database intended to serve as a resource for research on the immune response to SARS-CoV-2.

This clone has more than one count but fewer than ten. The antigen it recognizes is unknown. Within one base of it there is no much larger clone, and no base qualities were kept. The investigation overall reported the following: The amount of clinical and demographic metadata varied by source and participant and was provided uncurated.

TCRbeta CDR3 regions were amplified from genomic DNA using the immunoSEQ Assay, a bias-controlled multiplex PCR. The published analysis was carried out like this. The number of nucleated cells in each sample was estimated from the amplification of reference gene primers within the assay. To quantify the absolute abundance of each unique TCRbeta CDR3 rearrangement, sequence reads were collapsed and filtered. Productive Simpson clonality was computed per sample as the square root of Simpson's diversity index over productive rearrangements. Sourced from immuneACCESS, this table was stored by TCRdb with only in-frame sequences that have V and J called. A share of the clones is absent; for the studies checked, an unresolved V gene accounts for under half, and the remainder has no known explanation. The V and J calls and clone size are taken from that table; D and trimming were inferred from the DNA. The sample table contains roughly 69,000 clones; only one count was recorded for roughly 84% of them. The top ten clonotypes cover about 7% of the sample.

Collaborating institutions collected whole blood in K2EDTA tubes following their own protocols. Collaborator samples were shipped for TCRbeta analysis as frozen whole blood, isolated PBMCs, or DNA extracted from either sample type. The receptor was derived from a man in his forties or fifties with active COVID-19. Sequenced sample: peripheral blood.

The bases read TGTGCCAGCAGTTACTCGAAGCCAGGGGAAGAGACCCAGTACTTC. It is translated as CASSYSKPGEETQYF. The chain was built from TRBV6-5 and TRBJ2-5; a tentative D call is TRBD1 (6 bases match). Cut back by 0 bases and 3 bases, the V and J ends lie 11 bases apart. The CDR3 has 15 amino acids, counting the end cysteine and phenylalanine. Only the CDR3 part of the read is kept: 45 bases, read in frame from the first base. The germline V gene encodes CDR1 MNHEY and CDR2 SVGAGI.